This is a list of T cell receptor beta chains from one sample in a study of shared clonotypes between healthy human individuals. Profiled with immunoSEQ multiplex PCR; TCRdb holds only in-frame clones, not every one. The sample contains around 1.6 million clones, around 98% of which appear only once. Sequencing used naive CD4+ T cells sorted from blood. All receptors derive from a man aged 30 to 39 in good health. The CDR3 runs from the conserved cysteine through the conserved F or W. A D gene is named only where the DNA matches it firmly. Only some rows state a clone size, as once, few, many or a class for expanded clones.

v_gene: TRBV10-2; j_gene: TRBJ2-7; d_gene: TRBD2; len: 15; abundance: NA; CDR3aa: CASKPTGTTLGEQYF; CDR3nt: TGCGCCAGCAAGCCAACCGGGACTACCCTAGGGGAGCAGTACTTC
v_gene: TRBV29-1; j_gene: TRBJ2-2; d_gene: TRBD2; len: 15; abundance: NA; CDR3aa: CSVVGRSANTGELFF; CDR3nt: TGCAGCGTTGTCGGGAGGAGCGCGAACACCGGGGAGCTGTTTTTT
v_gene: TRBV19; j_gene: TRBJ1-3; d_gene: NA; len: 13; abundance: NA; CDR3aa: CASSPPGLDTIYF; CDR3nt: TGTGCCAGTAGTCCCCCAGGGCTGGACACCATATATTTT
v_gene: TRBV11-3; j_gene: TRBJ2-7; d_gene: NA; len: 12; abundance: NA; CDR3aa: CASSSQGGEQYF; CDR3nt: TGTGCCAGCAGCTCCCAGGGAGGCGAGCAGTACTTC
v_gene: TRBV2; j_gene: TRBJ2-1; d_gene: TRBD2; len: 16; abundance: once; CDR3aa: CASSESEAGVGNEQFF; CDR3nt: TGTGCCAGCAGTGAGTCAGAAGCGGGAGTAGGCAATGAGCAGTTCTTC
v_gene: TRBV27; j_gene: TRBJ2-2; d_gene: NA; len: 15; abundance: NA; CDR3aa: CASSRAGLNTGELFF; CDR3nt: TGTGCCAGCAGTAGGGCGGGATTGAACACCGGGGAGCTGTTTTTT
v_gene: TRBV21-1; j_gene: TRBJ1-2; d_gene: NA; len: 16; abundance: NA; CDR3aa: CASSKALGHSSDGYTF; CDR3nt: TGTGCCAGCAGCAAAGCGCTGGGACACTCGTCGGATGGCTACACCTTC
v_gene: TRBV5-6; j_gene: TRBJ2-1; d_gene: NA; len: 12; abundance: NA; CDR3aa: CASSPVRPEQFF; CDR3nt: TGTGCCAGCAGCCCTGTCCGGCCTGAGCAGTTCTTC
v_gene: TRBV9; j_gene: TRBJ1-4; d_gene: TRBD1; len: 18; abundance: NA; CDR3aa: CASSVAGDSYATNEKLFF; CDR3nt: TGTGCCAGCAGCGTAGCTGGGGACAGCTATGCAACTAATGAAAAACTGTTTTTT
v_gene: TRBV7-2; j_gene: TRBJ2-1; d_gene: TRBD2; len: 16; abundance: NA; CDR3aa: CASSLSGTSGTNEQFF; CDR3nt: TGTGCCAGCAGCTTATCCGGGACTAGCGGGACGAATGAGCAGTTCTTC
v_gene: TRBV19; j_gene: TRBJ2-1; d_gene: NA; len: 15; abundance: NA; CDR3aa: CASSPSGTPYNEQFF; CDR3nt: TGTGCCAGCTCTCCGAGCGGGACACCCTACAATGAGCAGTTCTTC
v_gene: TRBV6-4; j_gene: TRBJ1-5; d_gene: TRBD1; len: 13; abundance: NA; CDR3aa: CASSAGGGQPQHF; CDR3nt: TGTGCCAGCAGTGCAGGGGGCGGTCAGCCCCAGCATTTT
v_gene: TRBV28; j_gene: TRBJ1-5; d_gene: NA; len: 17; abundance: few; CDR3aa: CASSPVMGLRLDQPQHF; CDR3nt: TGTGCCAGCAGTCCAGTGATGGGACTACGGTTGGACCAGCCCCAGCATTTT
v_gene: TRBV7-9; j_gene: TRBJ1-5; d_gene: NA; len: 13; abundance: NA; CDR3aa: CASSLEGSQPQHF; CDR3nt: TGTGCCAGCAGCTTAGAGGGGTCTCAGCCCCAGCATTTT
v_gene: TRBV29-1; j_gene: TRBJ1-2; d_gene: NA; len: 13; abundance: NA; CDR3aa: CSVDGLQGHGYTF; CDR3nt: TGCAGCGTTGACGGACTACAGGGTCATGGCTACACCTTC
v_gene: TRBV29-1; j_gene: TRBJ2-3; d_gene: NA; len: 13; abundance: NA; CDR3aa: CSVARGRGDTQYF; CDR3nt: TGCAGCGTTGCACGGGGTCGGGGAGATACGCAGTATTTT
v_gene: TRBV5-4; j_gene: TRBJ2-1; d_gene: NA; len: 13; abundance: NA; CDR3aa: CASSGQGYNEQFF; CDR3nt: TGTGCCAGCAGCGGGCAGGGATACAATGAGCAGTTCTTC
v_gene: TRBV18; j_gene: TRBJ1-2; d_gene: NA; len: 16; abundance: NA; CDR3aa: CASSPRDGGRSDGYTF; CDR3nt: TGTGCCAGCTCACCCCGGGACGGAGGGAGATCTGATGGCTACACCTTC
v_gene: TRBV5-6; j_gene: TRBJ2-3; d_gene: NA; len: 13; abundance: NA; CDR3aa: CASSLASTDTQYF; CDR3nt: TGTGCCAGCAGCTTGGCCTCCACAGATACGCAGTATTTT
v_gene: TRBV11-2; j_gene: TRBJ2-1; d_gene: NA; len: 15; abundance: NA; CDR3aa: CASSLNQRIYNEQFF; CDR3nt: TGTGCCAGCAGCTTAAACCAGCGGATCTACAATGAGCAGTTCTTC
v_gene: TRBV5-6; j_gene: TRBJ1-2; d_gene: NA; len: 15; abundance: NA; CDR3aa: CASSREVDGHYGYTF; CDR3nt: TGTGCCAGCAGCCGGGAGGTTGACGGGCACTATGGCTACACCTTC
v_gene: TRBV6-6; j_gene: TRBJ1-2; d_gene: NA; len: 12; abundance: NA; CDR3aa: CASSYVDYGYTF; CDR3nt: TGTGCCAGCAGTTACGTTGACTATGGCTACACCTTC
v_gene: TRBV18; j_gene: TRBJ2-3; d_gene: TRBD1; len: 14; abundance: NA; CDR3aa: CASKGQYSTDTQYF; CDR3nt: TGTGCCAGCAAGGGACAGTATAGCACAGATACGCAGTATTTT
v_gene: TRBV5-8; j_gene: TRBJ2-2; d_gene: NA; len: 15; abundance: NA; CDR3aa: CASSLDRDNTGELFF; CDR3nt: TGTGCCAGCAGCTTGGACAGGGATAACACCGGGGAGCTGTTTTTT
v_gene: TRBV2; j_gene: TRBJ2-7; d_gene: TRBD2; len: 14; abundance: NA; CDR3aa: CASSETAGGSEQYF; CDR3nt: TGTGCCAGCAGTGAAACGGCGGGAGGATCCGAGCAGTACTTC
v_gene: TRBV28; j_gene: TRBJ2-7; d_gene: TRBD2; len: 15; abundance: NA; CDR3aa: CASSPVAGVSYEQYF; CDR3nt: TGTGCCAGCAGTCCGGTAGCGGGAGTAAGCTACGAGCAGTACTTC
v_gene: TRBV6-1; j_gene: TRBJ2-3; d_gene: TRBD2; len: 15; abundance: NA; CDR3aa: CASSALAGAPDTQYF; CDR3nt: TGTGCCAGCAGTGCCCTAGCGGGAGCTCCAGATACGCAGTATTTT
v_gene: TRBV10-3; j_gene: TRBJ1-5; d_gene: TRBD1; len: 14; abundance: NA; CDR3aa: CAISPGQGSQPQHF; CDR3nt: TGTGCCATCAGCCCCGGACAGGGAAGTCAGCCCCAGCATTTT
v_gene: TRBV5-1; j_gene: TRBJ1-1; d_gene: NA; len: 13; abundance: NA; CDR3aa: CASSLTAETEAFF; CDR3nt: TGCGCCAGCAGCTTGACAGCGGAGACTGAAGCTTTCTTT